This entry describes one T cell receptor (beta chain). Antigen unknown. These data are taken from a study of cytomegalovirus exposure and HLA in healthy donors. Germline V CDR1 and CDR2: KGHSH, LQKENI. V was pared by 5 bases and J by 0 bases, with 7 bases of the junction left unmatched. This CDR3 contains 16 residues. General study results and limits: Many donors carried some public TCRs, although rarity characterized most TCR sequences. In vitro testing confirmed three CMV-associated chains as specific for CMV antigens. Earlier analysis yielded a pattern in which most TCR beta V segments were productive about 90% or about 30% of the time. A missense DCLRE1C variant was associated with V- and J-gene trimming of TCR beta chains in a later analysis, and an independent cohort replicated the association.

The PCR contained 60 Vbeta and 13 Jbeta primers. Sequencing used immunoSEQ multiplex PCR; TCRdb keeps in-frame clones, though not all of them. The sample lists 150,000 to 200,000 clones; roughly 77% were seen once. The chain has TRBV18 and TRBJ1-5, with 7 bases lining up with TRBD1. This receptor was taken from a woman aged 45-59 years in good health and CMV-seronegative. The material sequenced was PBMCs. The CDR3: CASSTGTVDSNQPQHF. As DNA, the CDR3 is TGTGCCAGCTCAACCGGGACAGTCGATAGCAATCAGCCCCAGCATTTT.